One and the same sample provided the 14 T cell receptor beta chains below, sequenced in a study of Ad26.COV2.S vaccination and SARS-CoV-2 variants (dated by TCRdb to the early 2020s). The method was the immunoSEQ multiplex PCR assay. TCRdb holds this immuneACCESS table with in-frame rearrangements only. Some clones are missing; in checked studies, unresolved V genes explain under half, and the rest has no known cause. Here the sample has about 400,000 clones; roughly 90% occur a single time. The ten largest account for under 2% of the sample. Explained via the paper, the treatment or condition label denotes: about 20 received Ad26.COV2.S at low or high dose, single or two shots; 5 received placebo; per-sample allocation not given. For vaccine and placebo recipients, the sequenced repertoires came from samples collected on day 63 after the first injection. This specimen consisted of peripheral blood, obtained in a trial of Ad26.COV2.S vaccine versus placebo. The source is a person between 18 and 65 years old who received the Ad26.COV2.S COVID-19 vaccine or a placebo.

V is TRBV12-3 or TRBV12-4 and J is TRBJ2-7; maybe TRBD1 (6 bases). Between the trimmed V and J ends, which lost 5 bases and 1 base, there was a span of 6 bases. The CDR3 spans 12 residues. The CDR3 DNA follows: TGTGCCAGCAGTGACAGGTCCTACGAGCAGTACTTC. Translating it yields CASSDRSYEQYF.

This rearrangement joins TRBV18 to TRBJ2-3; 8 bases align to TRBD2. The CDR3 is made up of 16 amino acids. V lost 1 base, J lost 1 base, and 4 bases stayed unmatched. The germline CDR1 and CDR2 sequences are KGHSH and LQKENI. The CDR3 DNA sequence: TGTGCCAGCTCACCACTACTAGCGGTGCGCACAGATACGCAGTATTTT. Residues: CASSPLLAVRTDTQYF.

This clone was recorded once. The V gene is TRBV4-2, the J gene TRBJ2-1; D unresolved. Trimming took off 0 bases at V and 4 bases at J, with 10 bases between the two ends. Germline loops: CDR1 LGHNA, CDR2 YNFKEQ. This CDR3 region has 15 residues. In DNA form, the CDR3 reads TGTGCCAGCAGCCAAGAGGGAAAGGGTTACAATGAGCAGTTCTTC. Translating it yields CASSQEGKGYNEQFF.

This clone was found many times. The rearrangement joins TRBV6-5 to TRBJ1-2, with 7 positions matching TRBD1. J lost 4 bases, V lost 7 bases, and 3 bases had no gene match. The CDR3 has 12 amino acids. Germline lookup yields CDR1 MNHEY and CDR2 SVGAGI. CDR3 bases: TGTGCCAGCAAACAGGGGCCCTATGGCTACACCTTC. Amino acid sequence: CASKQGPYGYTF.

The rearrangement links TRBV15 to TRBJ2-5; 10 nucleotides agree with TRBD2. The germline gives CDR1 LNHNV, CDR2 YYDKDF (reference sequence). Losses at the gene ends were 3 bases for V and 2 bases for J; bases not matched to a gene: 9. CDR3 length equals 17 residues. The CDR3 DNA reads TGTGCCACCAGCAGCCTCGGGACTAGCGCCCCACAAGAGACCCAGTACTTC. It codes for CATSSLGTSAPQETQYF.

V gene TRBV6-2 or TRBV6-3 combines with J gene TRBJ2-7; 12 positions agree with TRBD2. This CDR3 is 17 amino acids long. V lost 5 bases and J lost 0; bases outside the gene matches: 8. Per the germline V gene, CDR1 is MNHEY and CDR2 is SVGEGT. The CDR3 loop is CASSKRTSGAYSYEQYF. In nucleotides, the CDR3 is TGTGCCAGCAGTAAGAGGACTAGCGGGGCCTACTCCTACGAGCAGTACTTC.

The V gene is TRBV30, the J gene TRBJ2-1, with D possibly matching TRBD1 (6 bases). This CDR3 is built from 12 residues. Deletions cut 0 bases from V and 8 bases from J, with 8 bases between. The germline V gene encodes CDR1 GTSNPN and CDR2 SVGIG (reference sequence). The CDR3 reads CAWSVQGDEQFF. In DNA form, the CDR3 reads TGTGCCTGGAGTGTACAGGGAGATGAGCAGTTCTTC.

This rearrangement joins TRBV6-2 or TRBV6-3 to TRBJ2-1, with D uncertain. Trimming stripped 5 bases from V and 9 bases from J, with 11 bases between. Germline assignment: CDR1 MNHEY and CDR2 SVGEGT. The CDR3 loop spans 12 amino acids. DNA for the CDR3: TGTGCCAGCAGTACAAGTTTGGGTGAGCAGTTCTTC. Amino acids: CASSTSLGEQFF.

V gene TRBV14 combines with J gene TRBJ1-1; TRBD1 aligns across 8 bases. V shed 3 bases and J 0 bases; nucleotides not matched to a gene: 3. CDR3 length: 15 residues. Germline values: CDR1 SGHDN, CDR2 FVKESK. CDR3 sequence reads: CASSQRTGLNTEAFF. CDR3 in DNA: TGTGCCAGCAGCCAGAGGACAGGGCTGAACACTGAAGCTTTCTTT. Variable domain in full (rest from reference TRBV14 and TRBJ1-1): EAGVTQFPSHSVIEKGQTVTLRCDPISGHDNLYWYRRVMGKEIKFLLHFVKESKQDESGMPNNRFLAERTGGTYSTLKVQPAELEDSGVYFCASSQRTGLNTEAFFGQGTRLTVV.

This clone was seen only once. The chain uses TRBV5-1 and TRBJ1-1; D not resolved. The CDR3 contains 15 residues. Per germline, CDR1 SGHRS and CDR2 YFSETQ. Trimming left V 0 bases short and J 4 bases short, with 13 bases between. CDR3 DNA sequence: TGCGCCAGCAGCTTGGTCCCCTGGGGTCGCACTGAAGCTTTCTTT. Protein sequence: CASSLVPWGRTEAFF.

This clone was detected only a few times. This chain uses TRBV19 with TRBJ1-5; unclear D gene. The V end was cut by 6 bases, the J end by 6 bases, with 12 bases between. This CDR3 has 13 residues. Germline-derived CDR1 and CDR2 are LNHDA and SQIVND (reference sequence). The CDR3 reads CASRPTFGQPQHF. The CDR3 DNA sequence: TGTGCCAGTAGGCCGACGTTCGGTCAGCCCCAGCATTTT.

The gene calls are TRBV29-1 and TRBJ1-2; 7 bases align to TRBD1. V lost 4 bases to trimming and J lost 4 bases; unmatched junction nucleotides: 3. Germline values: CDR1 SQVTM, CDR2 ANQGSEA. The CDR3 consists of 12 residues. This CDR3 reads CSVATGIYGYTF. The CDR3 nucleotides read TGCAGCGTTGCGACAGGGATCTATGGCTACACCTTC.

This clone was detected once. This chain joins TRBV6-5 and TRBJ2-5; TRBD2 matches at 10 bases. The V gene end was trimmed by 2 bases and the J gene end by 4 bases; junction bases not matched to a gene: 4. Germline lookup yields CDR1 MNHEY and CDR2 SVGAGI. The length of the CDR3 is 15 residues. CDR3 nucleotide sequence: TGTGCCAGCAGTTACGCGAGCGGGAGGGGAGAGACCCAGTACTTC. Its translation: CASSYASGRGETQYF.

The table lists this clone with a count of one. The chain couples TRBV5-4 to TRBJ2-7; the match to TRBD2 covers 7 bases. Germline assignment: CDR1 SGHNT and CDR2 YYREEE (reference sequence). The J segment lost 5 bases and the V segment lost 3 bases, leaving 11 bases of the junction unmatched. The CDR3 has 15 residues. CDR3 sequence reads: CASSSGGRGENEQYF. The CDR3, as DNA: TGTGCCAGCAGCTCCGGCGGGAGAGGAGAGAACGAGCAGTACTTC.